One and the same sample provided the 20 T cell receptor beta chains below, sequenced in a study of OX40 agonist ivuxolimab in advanced cancers. Only in-frame clones appear in the TCRdb table, and some are missing; sequencing was by immunoSEQ multiplex PCR. The data contain tens of thousands of clones, around 87% of them singletons. The specimen was CD4+ or CD8+ T cells sorted from blood, collected in a trial of the OX40 agonist ivuxolimab. The origin of the receptors is an adult with an advanced solid tumor such as melanoma, head and neck, liver or kidney cancer.

The chain carries TRBV27 and TRBJ2-1, with 12 bases identical to TRBD1. Germline CDR1 reads MNHEY; CDR2 reads SMNVEV (reference sequence). The CDR3 has 14 residues. With V trimmed by 5 bases and J by 7 bases, 3 bases remained unmatched. The CDR3 is CASSGTGGFNEQFF. CDR3 coding DNA: TGTGCCAGCAGTGGGACAGGGGGCTTTAATGAGCAGTTCTTC.

This clone was seen just once. This CDR3 is CASSLVGGRTDTQYF. The CDR3, as DNA: TGCGCCAGCAGCTTGGTAGGTGGACGCACAGATACGCAGTATTTT. The gene calls are TRBV5-1 and TRBJ2-3; D remains unclear. This CDR3 region has 15 residues. Germline V gene data show CDR1 as SGHRS and CDR2 as YFSETQ. V gave up 0 bases and J gave up 1 base, with 9 bases separating them.

The V and J genes are TRBV11-3 and TRBJ2-2; perhaps TRBD2 as D (5 bases). V was shortened by 3 bases and J by 4 bases, with 9 bases between the two germline ends. CDR1 is SGHNT and CDR2 is YENEEA in the germline V gene. The CDR3 has 14 residues. This CDR3 is CASSFRGITGELFF. The CDR3 DNA is TGTGCCAGCAGCTTCCGGGGTATCACCGGGGAGCTGTTTTTT.

J is TRBJ1-4 and V is TRBV25-1; D not resolved. CDR1 is MGHDK, CDR2 SYGVNS, per germline. Trimming stripped 2 bases from V and 4 bases from J, with 11 bases between. This CDR3 is 15 amino acids long. The CDR3 DNA follows: TGTGCCAGCAGTGAAGGAAGCCAGATTAATGAAAAACTGTTTTTT. Amino acids: CASSEGSQINEKLFF.

This clone was seen only a few times. The rearrangement uses TRBV19 and TRBJ1-5; D remains ambiguous. Trimming took off 6 bases at V and 0 bases at J, with 6 bases between the two ends. CDR1 and CDR2 from the germline V gene are LNHDA and SQIVND (reference sequence). The CDR3 is 13 residues long. The CDR3 sequence is CASREYSNQPQHF. The CDR3, as DNA: TGTGCCAGTAGAGAATATAGCAATCAGCCCCAGCATTTT.

The V and J genes are TRBV10-1 and TRBJ2-7; a weak D match, TRBD2 (5 bases). Looked up from germline, CDR1 is WNHNN and CDR2 is SYGVQD (reference sequence). With 0 bases removed from V and 5 bases from J, the gap between germline ends came to 8 bases. CDR3 length: 13 amino acids. The CDR3 reads CASSESYGNEQYF. In DNA form, the CDR3 reads TGCGCCAGCAGTGAGTCCTACGGGAACGAGCAGTACTTC.

The rearrangement links TRBV15 to TRBJ2-3; D is undetermined. The CDR3 totals 15 residues. The V end lost 5 bases, the J end lost 0 bases, and 12 bases lay between the germline ends. Germline CDR1 is LNHNV and CDR2 is YYDKDF (reference sequence). The DNA for the CDR3 is TGTGCCACCAGCCCGGAGCCCTCTAGCACAGATACGCAGTATTTT. Translating it yields CATSPEPSSTDTQYF.

V gene TRBV10-3 combines with J gene TRBJ2-5; D could derive from TRBD1 or TRBD2 (5 bases each). The CDR3 is 14 residues long. Trimming took off 4 bases at V and 2 bases at J, with 11 bases between the two ends. Germline lookup yields CDR1 ENHRY and CDR2 SYGVKD. CDR3 in amino acids: CAISGGAGQETQYF. The CDR3 DNA reads TGTGCCATCAGTGGAGGGGCAGGTCAAGAGACCCAGTACTTC.

This rearrangement joins TRBV7-9 to TRBJ1-1; D may be TRBD1 (6 bases). The length of the CDR3 is 14 residues. Trimming removed 5 bases from V and 4 bases from J, with 14 bases in between. The germline gives CDR1 SEHNR, CDR2 FQNEAQ (reference sequence). Written as DNA, the CDR3 is TGTGCCAGCAGCCCCCCGGGGGGGCCCACTGAAGCTTTCTTT. It encodes CASSPPGGPTEAFF.

This CDR3 is CASSLGVLDTQYF. The CDR3 coding sequence is TGTGCCAGCAGCTTAGGGGTCCTAGATACGCAGTATTTT. This chain links TRBV7-2 with TRBJ2-3, with D unclear. This CDR3 is built from 13 residues. V lost 1 base, J lost 5 bases, and 7 bases lay in between. The germline gives CDR1 SGHTA, CDR2 FQGNSA.

The chain couples TRBV5-1 to TRBJ2-7; D might be TRBD1 (5 bases). Germline CDR1 is SGHRS and CDR2 is YFSETQ. The CDR3 loop spans 13 amino acids. V was clipped by 1 base and J by 3 bases, with 8 bases between them. The CDR3 DNA is TGCGCCAGCAGCTTGAGGGGATACTACGAGCAGTACTTC. Translating it yields CASSLRGYYEQYF.

The chain carries TRBV7-8 and TRBJ2-3; D uncertain. This CDR3 region has 15 residues. Germline loops: CDR1 SGHVS, CDR2 FQNEAQ. Between the trimmed V and J ends, which lost 2 bases and 0 bases, there was a span of 9 bases. The CDR3 DNA sequence: TGTGCCAGCAGCTTAAACCAAATCAGCACAGATACGCAGTATTTT. It yields the protein CASSLNQISTDTQYF.

A single count supports this clone. This rearrangement joins TRBV5-1 to TRBJ1-5, with a weak D call TRBD1 (6 bases). Germline CDR1 SGHRS, CDR2 YFSETQ. This CDR3 has 15 amino acids. The V end lost 4 bases, the J end lost 3 bases, and 14 bases lay between the germline ends. CDR3 sequence (DNA): TGCGCCAGCAGCGAAGGACAGCTAAACAATCAGCCCCAGCATTTT. Translated: CASSEGQLNNQPQHF.

This sequence joins TRBV5-1 and TRBJ2-3; 7 bases agree with TRBD2. Germline V gene sequence: CDR1 SGHRS, CDR2 YFSETQ. V lost 0 bases and J lost 0; bases outside the gene matches: 4. The CDR3 loop spans 16 amino acids. The CDR3 DNA sequence: TGCGCCAGCAGCTTGGCCGAGCGGGGTAGCACAGATACGCAGTATTTT. It encodes CASSLAERGSTDTQYF. Full variable domain (rest looked up from reference TRBV5-1 and TRBJ2-3): KAGVTQTPRYLIKTRGQQVTLSCSPISGHRSVSWYQQTPGQGLQFLFEYFSETQRNKGNFPGRFSGRQFSNSRSEMNVSTLELGDSALYLCASSLAERGSTDTQYFGPGTRLTVL.

The V call is TRBV2, the J call TRBJ2-5; D is unresolved. V shed 6 bases and J shed 2 bases, with 13 bases lying between them. This CDR3 comprises 14 residues. Germline loops: CDR1 SNHLY, CDR2 FYNNEI. CDR3 in amino acids: CASRETKRQETQYF. CDR3 DNA: TGTGCCAGCAGAGAAACAAAGCGACAAGAGACCCAGTACTTC.

This chain joins TRBV7-8 and TRBJ1-2; D gene uncertain. The ends were cut back, 5 bases at V and 2 bases at J, with 15 bases in the middle. The CDR3 covers 15 residues. Germline CDR1 reads SGHVS; CDR2 reads FQNEAQ. CDR3 region: CASSDSQAANYGYTF. CDR3 nucleotides: TGTGCCAGCAGCGATAGCCAGGCGGCGAACTATGGCTACACCTTC.

This chain joins TRBV6-6 and TRBJ1-1, with 9 bases lining up with TRBD1. J gave up 8 bases and V 0 bases, and 1 base lay outside the gene matches. The CDR3 covers 13 residues. In germline, CDR1 is MNHNY, CDR2 SVGAGI (reference sequence). CDR3 residues: CASSYSQGAEAFF. CDR3 coding DNA: TGTGCCAGCAGTTACTCACAGGGGGCGGAAGCTTTCTTT.

The J gene is TRBJ2-1, the V gene TRBV7-2, with D possibly being TRBD1 (5 bases). The CDR3 consists of 12 residues. Germline V gene lookup returns CDR1 SGHTA and CDR2 FQGNSA. The V gene lost 7 bases and the J gene lost 1 base, with 5 bases spanning the gap. The DNA for the CDR3 is TGTGCCAGCAAGGGGTCCTACAATGAGCAGTTCTTC. It codes for CASKGSYNEQFF.

CDR3 bases: TGTGCCAGCAGCCGAGACGCGCCTAGCGGTAACACCGGGGAGCTGTTTTTT. Protein sequence: CASSRDAPSGNTGELFF. V gene TRBV4-2 combines with J gene TRBJ2-2, with 7 bases matching TRBD2. The CDR3 has 17 amino acids. Losses at the gene ends were 4 bases for V and 2 bases for J; bases not matched to a gene: 10. The germline V gene has CDR1 LGHNA and CDR2 YNFKEQ.

This chain uses TRBV18 with TRBJ2-4; TRBD2 agrees at 10 bases. With V trimmed by 0 bases and J by 3 bases, 14 bases remained unmatched. The CDR3 consists of 20 residues. Germline V gives CDR1 KGHSH, CDR2 LQKENI. This CDR3 is CASSPPMASGSWGDKNIQYF. In DNA, the CDR3 is TGTGCCAGCTCACCACCAATGGCTAGCGGGAGCTGGGGGGACAAAAACATTCAGTACTTC.